Listed here is a single T cell receptor beta chain. Its antigen is as yet unknown. Enrolled patients, whose metastatic non-small-cell lung cancer was chemo-refractory, received focal radiation plus CTLA-4 blockade with ipilimumab. CDR3 length equals 15 residues. Unmatched junction bases numbered 8, after V lost 0 bases and J lost 7 bases. From germline, CDR1 is MNHNY and CDR2 SVGAGI (reference sequence). The data were obtained in a study of radiotherapy plus CTLA-4 blockade in lung cancer. Notes on the study in general: Following radiotherapy plus ipilimumab, tumor-derived TCR clones expanded in the blood.

This table comes from immunoSEQ multiplex PCR, and its TCRdb copy is limited to in-frame clones, with some not included. Of about 120,000 clones in the sample, about 87% are singletons; the top ten hold 6.9%. This clonotype was sampled from a human donor with non-small cell lung cancer that progressed on radiotherapy plus ipilimumab. The rearrangement joins TRBV6-6 to TRBJ2-7; TRBD2 matches at 8 bases. This specimen was peripheral blood, taken from a patient treated with radiotherapy plus ipilimumab. The CDR3 here is CASSYSSGEVGEQYF. The DNA for the CDR3 is TGTGCCAGCAGTTACTCTAGCGGGGAAGTAGGGGAGCAGTACTTC.